The present T cell receptor (beta chain) was sequenced within a study of graft-versus-host responses after intestinal transplantation. Looking at the study overall: Recipients underwent multivisceral, liver-intestinal, or isolated intestinal transplants.

Sequencing was performed with immunoSEQ multiplex PCR; in TCRdb, only in-frame clones are kept and a portion is missing. In the table there are about 130,000 clones, around nine tenths of which are singletons. Notes on this clone: Its antigen is undetermined.

Trimming stripped 5 bases from V and 6 bases from J, with 12 bases between. The CDR3 extends over 13 amino acids. From germline, CDR1 is SGHNT and CDR2 YENEEA. The gene calls are TRBV11-3 and TRBJ2-3; D unresolved. This TCR was recovered from a human donor who received an intestinal transplant. The specimen comprised unstimulated CD4+ T cells sorted from spleen or lymph node cells, sampled before intestinal transplant. The CDR3 reads CASSIPVWDTQYF. CDR3 nucleotides: TGTGCCAGCAGCATACCGGTTTGGGATACGCAGTATTTT.